This TCR beta chain was documented in a study of T-cell reconstitution after alpha-beta-depleted transplantation in children. Preparation of the TCRbeta library was carried out with unique molecular identifiers. Each CDR3 protein gets one entry after TCRdb re-called the PCR reads with MiXCR. The table includes around 500,000 distinct CDR3 sequences, 12% detected once. The germline V gene encodes CDR1 MNHNY and CDR2 SVGAGI (reference sequence). The CDR3 is 12 amino acids. V lost 6 bases and J lost 1, with 6 bases in between. This clonotype turned up a few times. The rearrangement uses TRBV6-6 and TRBJ1-1; D remains unclear. The sample was PBMCs from the stem cell graft donor, taken from the stem cell graft. This clonotype originated in a human donor who donated a stem cell graft to a child with combined immunodeficiency. Written as DNA, the CDR3 is TGTGCCAGCAGGCGACAGAACACTGAAGCTTTCTTT. Translated: CASRRQNTEAFF.